One TCR beta chain is described in this entry. Its antigen is unidentified. V dropped 7 bases and J dropped 3 bases, with 21 bases sitting between them. Germline V gene data show CDR1 as SNHLY and CDR2 as FYNNEI. The CDR3 runs to 16 residues. Sequenced by immunoSEQ multiplex PCR; TCRdb stores in-frame clones only, minus some. The data hold roughly 2,500,000 clones, with over 85% observed a single time. This specimen comes from a study of shared clonotypes between healthy human individuals. Regarding the study as a whole: Naive CD4 clonotype sharing across a handful of donors was roughly 5%. Lower generation probabilities were found for non-shared clonotypes than for those shared by all four donors.

The receptor's source is a man younger than 35 in good health. Some clones in this sample may be carry-over from other donors' samples. The V and J genes are TRBV2 and TRBJ1-2; D might be TRBD1 (5 bases). The source material was naive CD4+ T cells from PBMCs. Noted subset: CD45RA+ positively selected. In DNA, the CDR3 is TGTGCCAGCACCATGGAAAGGGGAGCGACAGACTATGGCTACACCTTC. This sequence encodes CASTMERGATDYGYTF.